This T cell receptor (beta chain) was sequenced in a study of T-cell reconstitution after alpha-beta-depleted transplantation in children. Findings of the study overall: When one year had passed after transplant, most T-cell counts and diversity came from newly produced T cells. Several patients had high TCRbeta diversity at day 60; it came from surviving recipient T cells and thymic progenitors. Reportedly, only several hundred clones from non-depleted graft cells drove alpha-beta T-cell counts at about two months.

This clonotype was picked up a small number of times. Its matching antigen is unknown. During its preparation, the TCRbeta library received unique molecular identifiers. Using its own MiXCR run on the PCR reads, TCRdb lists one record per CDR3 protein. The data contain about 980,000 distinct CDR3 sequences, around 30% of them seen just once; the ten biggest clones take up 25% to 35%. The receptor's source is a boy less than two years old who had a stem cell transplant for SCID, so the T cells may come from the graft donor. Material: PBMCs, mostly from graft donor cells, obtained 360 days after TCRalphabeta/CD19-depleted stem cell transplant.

This CDR3 reads CASSLSKTEAFF. As DNA, the CDR3 is TGTGCCAGCAGCTTATCCAAGACTGAAGCTTTCTTT. V is TRBV7-2 and J is TRBJ1-1; D gene uncertain. This CDR3 contains 12 residues. Trimming pared 2 bases from V and 5 bases from J, leaving 6 bases between. Germline V lookup: CDR1 SGHTA, CDR2 FQGNSA.